What follows are 25 T cell receptor beta chains derived from one specimen sequenced in a study of T-cell reconstitution after alpha-beta-depleted transplantation in children. The TCRbeta library incorporated unique molecular identifiers. TCRdb reprocessed the PCR reads via MiXCR and lists one record per CDR3 protein. Here the sample spans around 500,000 distinct CDR3 sequences, about 12% being singletons. The input for sequencing was PBMCs from the stem cell graft donor, taken from the stem cell graft. Source of these receptors: a human donor who donated a stem cell graft to a child with combined immunodeficiency.

The chain couples TRBV12-3 or TRBV12-4 to TRBJ2-3; D unresolved. The CDR3 covers 12 residues. Trimming cost V 2 bases and J 10 bases, with 10 bases left between them. CDR3 nucleotides: TGTGCCAGCAGTTTATACGTAAGCCCGCAGTATTTT. Protein sequence: CASSLYVSPQYF.

The CDR3 bases are TGTGCCAGCAGCAAGACTAGCGGGAACTACGAGCAGTACTTC. Amino acid sequence: CASSKTSGNYEQYF. The genes are TRBV5-4 and TRBJ2-7; 11 nucleotides align to TRBD2. J lost 3 bases, V lost 4 bases, and 3 bases had no gene match. This CDR3 contains 14 residues. Germline V gene lookup returns CDR1 SGHNT and CDR2 YYREEE (reference sequence).

This clonotype was counted a single time. This chain links TRBV7-6 with TRBJ2-3, with 9 bases identical to TRBD2. This CDR3 comprises 17 residues. Germline CDR1 SGHVS, CDR2 FNYEAQ. The V segment lost 6 bases and the J segment 0 bases; nucleotides outside the gene matches: 10. CDR3 protein: CASSRTTGTSSTDTQYF. The CDR3 bases are TGTGCCAGCAGTCGCACTACCGGGACTAGCAGCACAGATACGCAGTATTTT.

The V gene is TRBV18, the J gene TRBJ2-2; 11 bases align to TRBD1. CDR1 is KGHSH, CDR2 LQKENI, per germline. Losses at the gene ends were 3 bases for V and 5 bases for J; bases not matched to a gene: 2. There are 15 residues in the CDR3. For the CDR3, the DNA is TGTGCCAGCTCACCGAGGGACAGGGGGACCGGGGAGCTGTTTTTT. Translated: CASSPRDRGTGELFF.

V and J are TRBV28 and TRBJ2-1, with 7 nucleotides matching TRBD2. There are 16 residues in the CDR3. Germline V gene data show CDR1 as MDHEN and CDR2 as SYDVKM. The V segment lost 7 bases and the J segment 4 bases; nucleotides outside the gene matches: 13. CDR3 sequence reads: CASTPGVGGGYNEQFF. The DNA of the CDR3 is TGTGCCAGCACTCCTGGAGTTGGGGGGGGTTACAATGAGCAGTTCTTC.

This clonotype was seen many times. The rearrangement links TRBV5-1 to TRBJ2-1; D not certain. The CDR3 extends over 14 amino acids. In germline, CDR1 is SGHRS, CDR2 YFSETQ. V gave up 4 bases and J gave up 9 bases, with 17 bases separating them. The DNA of the CDR3 is TGCGCCAGCAGCCTAGACGGCCCCTTGGGTGAGCAGTTCTTC. Protein sequence: CASSLDGPLGEQFF.

In DNA form, the CDR3 reads TGCAGCGCCTATGGGGGGGAACGCGATACGCAGTATTTT. Translated: CSAYGGERDTQYF. The chain links TRBV29-1 to TRBJ2-3; the match to TRBD2 covers 7 bases. The CDR3 loop spans 13 amino acids. V shed 7 bases and J 6 bases; nucleotides not matched to a gene: 10. The germline V gene has CDR1 SQVTM and CDR2 ANQGSEA.

This clonotype was seen more than once but under ten times. The chain is built from TRBV28 and TRBJ2-1; D perhaps matches TRBD2 (5 bases). This CDR3 is built from 13 residues. Germline V gene sequence: CDR1 MDHEN, CDR2 SYDVKM. V was trimmed by 6 bases and J by 9 bases, leaving 15 bases between them. CDR3 bases: TGTGCCAGCAGCCCCCGAGGGAGTGTTGAGCAGTTCTTC. This codes for CASSPRGSVEQFF.

The rearrangement links TRBV9 to TRBJ2-3, with 11 bases matching TRBD2. This CDR3 has 14 residues. Per germline, CDR1 SGDLS and CDR2 YYNGEE. J lost 8 bases, V lost 4 bases, and 6 bases had no gene match. This CDR3 reads CASSPTSGVGTQYF. Written as DNA, the CDR3 is TGTGCCAGCAGCCCGACTAGCGGGGTCGGTACGCAGTATTTT. The full variable domain, in which reference TRBV9 and TRBJ2-3 provide the parts outside the CDR3, is DSGVTQTPKHLITATGQRVTLRCSPRSGDLSVYWYQQSLDQGLQFLIQYYNGEERAKGNILERFSAQQFPDLHSELNLSSLELGDSALYFCASSPTSGVGTQYFGPGTRLTVL.

This chain uses TRBV14 with TRBJ2-7; possibly TRBD1 for D (6 bases). The CDR3 runs 15 residues. The V end was cut by 2 bases, the J end by 1 base, with 12 bases between. Looked up from germline, CDR1 is SGHDN and CDR2 is FVKESK. The CDR3 DNA follows: TGTGCCAGCAGCCAATACCTCGGACAGTCCTACGAGCAGTACTTC. Protein: CASSQYLGQSYEQYF.

Only a few counts were recorded for this clonotype. The chain employs TRBV28 and TRBJ2-3; 12 nucleotides align to TRBD2. The CDR3 contains 15 residues. Unmatched junction bases numbered 7, after V lost 7 bases and J lost 5 bases. Germline assignment: CDR1 MDHEN and CDR2 SYDVKM. The CDR3 nucleotides read TGTGCCAGCAACGAACTAGCGGGGGGTGGAGATACGCAGTATTTT. It specifies CASNELAGGGDTQYF.

This clonotype showed up many times. The chain is built from TRBV10-3 and TRBJ2-5; D call uncertain. The CDR3 is 12 residues long. The germline V and J ends were trimmed by 2 bases and 2 bases, with 3 bases remaining between them. Germline loops: CDR1 ENHRY, CDR2 SYGVKD. CDR3 nucleotides: TGTGCCATCAGTGAGCAACAAGAGACCCAGTACTTC. It is translated as CAISEQQETQYF.

This clonotype was picked up a small number of times. The chain recombines TRBV28 with TRBJ2-7; no firm D call. CDR1 MDHEN and CDR2 SYDVKM come from the germline V gene. The V end lost 4 bases, the J end lost 6 bases, and 13 bases lay between the germline ends. The length of the CDR3 is 13 residues. The DNA of the CDR3 is TGTGCCAGCAGTTCACCTGACACCTCCGAGCAGTACTTC. Its protein is CASSSPDTSEQYF.

The table lists this clonotype with a few counts. The chain couples TRBV10-3 to TRBJ2-1, with 9 bases identical to TRBD2. CDR1 and CDR2 (germline): ENHRY, SYGVKD. With 3 bases clipped from V and 9 bases from J, the junction kept 12 bases outside the gene matches. The CDR3 runs to 16 residues. The CDR3: CAISDPLQRGDGEQFF. In DNA, the CDR3 is TGTGCCATCAGTGACCCCCTCCAGCGGGGGGACGGTGAGCAGTTCTTC.

The rearrangement links TRBV14 to TRBJ2-3; 14 nucleotides match TRBD2. Per the germline V gene, CDR1 is SGHDN and CDR2 is FVKESK. The length of the CDR3 is 16 residues. With 4 bases clipped from V and 11 bases from J, the junction kept 11 bases outside the gene matches. The CDR3 DNA follows: TGTGCCAGCAGCCTGCGACTAGCGGGGGGGTTCGAGGAGCAGTATTTT. Protein sequence: CASSLRLAGGFEEQYF.

There are a few counts of this clonotype. The chain links TRBV9 to TRBJ1-1; a possible D gene is TRBD1 (6 bases). The CDR3 extends over 15 amino acids. With 1 base removed from V and 5 bases from J, the gap between germline ends came to 15 bases. The germline V gene has CDR1 SGDLS and CDR2 YYNGEE. The CDR3 nucleotides are TGTGCCAGCAGCGTATACCGGGACGGACAGACTGAAGCTTTCTTT. This codes for CASSVYRDGQTEAFF.

The chain combines TRBV2 with TRBJ2-3; 7 bases match TRBD1. The length of the CDR3 is 16 residues. The V segment lost 1 base and the J segment 1 base; nucleotides outside the gene matches: 5. Germline CDR1 and CDR2: SNHLY and FYNNEI. The CDR3: CASSEGQGGGTDTQYF. CDR3 coding DNA: TGTGCCAGCAGTGAAGGACAGGGTGGAGGCACAGATACGCAGTATTTT.

This clonotype appeared many times. V gene TRBV4-3 combines with J gene TRBJ2-7, with 8 positions matching TRBD1. CDR1 and CDR2 from the germline V gene are LGHNA and YSLEER. J was trimmed by 4 bases and V by 0 bases; bases with no gene match: 2. The CDR3 has 14 residues. CDR3 nucleotide sequence: TGCGCCAGCAGCCAAGACGGACAGGGTTACGAGCAGTACTTC. Amino acids: CASSQDGQGYEQYF.

J is TRBJ1-2 and V is TRBV9; 7 nucleotides match TRBD1. The CDR3 covers 15 residues. In germline, CDR1 is SGDLS, CDR2 YYNGEE. V dropped 3 bases and J dropped 6; count of bases not matched to a gene: 11. The CDR3 region is CASSATDRVTHGYTF. The CDR3 DNA reads TGTGCCAGCAGCGCTACTGACAGGGTTACCCATGGCTACACCTTC.

This clonotype has more than one count but fewer than ten. This sequence joins TRBV12-3 or TRBV12-4 and TRBJ2-2, with 7 bases fitting TRBD1. CDR3 length equals 14 residues. The ends lost 6 bases at V and 5 bases at J; junction bases unmatched: 6. The CDR3 reads CASRSRRGTGELFF. CDR3 DNA sequence: TGTGCCAGCAGGAGCCGCAGGGGGACCGGGGAGCTGTTTTTT.

This chain uses TRBV20-1 with TRBJ1-5, with no clear D. Germline V gene data show CDR1 as DFQATT and CDR2 as SNEGSKA (reference sequence). V shed 2 bases and J shed 1 base, with 9 bases lying between them. This CDR3 is 14 amino acids long. The CDR3 loop reads CSARRRQSNQPQHF. CDR3 in DNA: TGCAGTGCTAGAAGAAGACAAAGCAATCAGCCCCAGCATTTT.

This clonotype was seen more than once but under ten times. The chain links TRBV20-1 to TRBJ1-2, with 7 bases matching TRBD1. Trimming at V came to 0 bases and at J to 0 bases, leaving 7 bases not matched to a gene. This CDR3 is built from 16 residues. Germline CDR1 DFQATT, CDR2 SNEGSKA (reference sequence). DNA of the CDR3: TGCAGTGCTAGAGATCCCGGGACAGCTACTAACTATGGCTACACCTTC. Its protein is CSARDPGTATNYGYTF.

The V and J genes are TRBV20-1 and TRBJ2-6; tentatively, D is TRBD1 (5 bases). Trimming removed 3 bases at V and 3 bases at J, with 15 bases between. CDR1 is DFQATT and CDR2 is SNEGSKA in the germline V gene (reference sequence). This CDR3 region has 16 residues. CDR3 loop: CSASGPARGGANVLTF. The CDR3 DNA reads as TGCAGTGCTAGCGGGCCTGCTAGGGGTGGGGCCAACGTCCTGACTTTC.

The gene calls are TRBV4-3 and TRBJ2-7, with 9 positions matching TRBD1. CDR1 is LGHNA, CDR2 YSLEER, per germline. Germline trimming cut 1 base from V and 5 bases from J; bases unmatched to any gene: 6. The CDR3 extends over 15 amino acids. The CDR3, as DNA: TGCGCCAGCAGCCAAGTCCCGGGACAGGGAAACGAGCAGTACTTC. It specifies CASSQVPGQGNEQYF.

This clonotype showed up just a few times. The J gene is TRBJ2-1, the V gene TRBV24-1, with D perhaps matching TRBD1 (6 bases). CDR3 length: 14 residues. Trimming shortened V by 7 bases and J by 13 bases, and 22 bases separated the two germline ends. The germline V gene encodes CDR1 KGHDR and CDR2 SFDVKD. In nucleotides, the CDR3 is TGTGCCACCAGCGGAGTCCTAGGGGGAAATATACAGTTCTTC. Translated: CATSGVLGGNIQFF.